This T cell receptor (beta chain) was captured in a study of blood T cell repertoires in COVID-19. The wider study: The United States, Italy and Spain were the sources of the acute and convalescent COVID-19 samples. Sources were T cells, B-cell-depleted T cells, or PBMCs; the material itself was cDNA or gDNA.

The length of the CDR3 is 14 residues. V was clipped by 3 bases and J by 5 bases, with 10 bases between them. Germline CDR1 LGHDT, CDR2 YNNKEL (reference sequence). Original analysis: Estimated nucleated cell counts came from reference gene primer amplification. Here immunoSEQ multiplex PCR was the method, and the copy in TCRdb shows in-frame clones only, minus some. V and J calls and clone size are given by that table; D and trimming were obtained from the DNA. Of around 100,000 clones in the sample, 69% were seen once. The genes are TRBV3-1 (or the pseudogene TRBV3-2) and TRBJ2-2, with a weak D call TRBD2 (5 bases). This TCR was recovered from a man older than 75 with acute or convalescent COVID-19. Sequencing was done on a sample of peripheral blood. CDR3 protein: CASSQAGQTGELFF. CDR3 nucleotides: TGTGCCAGCAGCCAGGCGGGTCAAACCGGGGAGCTGTTTTTT.